Listed below are T cell receptor beta chains from one sample, sequenced in a study of blood T cell repertoires in COVID-19. This table comes from immunoSEQ multiplex PCR, and its TCRdb copy is limited to in-frame clones, with some not included. The table has under 200,000 clones, around 82% seen once. Material for sequencing was peripheral blood. These receptors originate from a woman of 80 years or more with acute or convalescent COVID-19. CDR3s include the opening cysteine and the closing phenylalanine or tryptophan. A D gene is named only where the DNA matches it firmly. Some rows have no size entry. The others give once, few or many, or a class for an expanded clone.

d_call,j_call,clone_size,v_call,cdr3_aa,cdr3_nt
.,TRBJ2-1,few,TRBV5-1,CASSSRDTYNEQFF,TGCGCCAGCAGCTCCCGGGACACCTACAATGAGCAGTTCTTC
TRBD2,TRBJ2-6,.,TRBV20-1,CSASGREGPGANVLTF,TGCAGTGCTAGTGGACGGGAGGGCCCCGGGGCCAACGTCCTGACTTTC
.,TRBJ1-6,few,TRBV11-2,CASSLDAGPDSPLHF,TGTGCCAGCAGCTTAGACGCAGGGCCGGATTCACCCCTCCACTTT
.,TRBJ2-3,.,TRBV5-1,CASSLVGGAVDTQYF,TGCGCCAGCAGCTTGGTAGGGGGGGCAGTAGATACGCAGTATTTT
.,TRBJ1-1,.,TRBV7-3,CASSPRGASTEAFF,TGTGCCAGCAGCCCTAGGGGCGCGAGCACTGAAGCTTTCTTT
.,TRBJ1-1,.,TRBV12-5,CASGFGQGGTEAFF,TGTGCTAGTGGTTTTGGGCAGGGAGGCACTGAAGCTTTCTTT
TRBD1,TRBJ1-5,.,TRBV19,CASSIEETTGGIGQPQHF,TGTGCCAGTAGTATAGAGGAGACCACAGGGGGTATCGGTCAGCCCCAGCATTTT
TRBD1,TRBJ2-7,.,TRBV18,CASSPRQGLYEQYF,TGTGCCAGCTCACCGAGACAGGGTCTCTACGAGCAGTACTTC
TRBD1,TRBJ1-5,once,TRBV3-1/TRBV3-2,CASSTRGSNQPQHF,TGTGCCAGCAGTACCAGGGGGAGCAATCAGCCCCAGCATTTT
.,TRBJ2-1,few,TRBV7-9,CASSQVSAAYNEQFF,TGTGCCAGCAGCCAAGTCAGTGCCGCCTACAATGAGCAGTTCTTC
.,TRBJ1-6,.,TRBV7-2,CASSSRGAGVTNSPLHF,TGTGCCAGCAGCTCCCGGGGGGCAGGTGTTACGAATTCACCCCTCCACTTT
TRBD1,TRBJ2-5,.,TRBV3-1/TRBV3-2,CASSPLRDRTGETQYF,TGTGCCAGCAGCCCCCTCCGGGACAGGACAGGGGAGACCCAGTACTTC
TRBD1,TRBJ1-6,.,TRBV18,CASSRDRVRSPLHF,TGTGCCAGCTCCCGGGACAGGGTCCGTTCACCCCTCCACTTT
TRBD2,TRBJ2-5,.,TRBV5-1,CASSLELLAGRETQYF,TGCGCCAGCAGCTTGGAATTACTAGCGGGACGAGAGACCCAGTACTTC
.,TRBJ1-2,.,TRBV7-2,CASSPRVAGYTF,TGTGCCAGCAGCCCGCGGGTAGCGGGCTACACCTTC
TRBD1,TRBJ1-1,.,TRBV18,CASSLSRDRVNTEAFF,TGTGCCAGCTCACTGTCCCGGGACAGGGTGAACACTGAAGCTTTCTTT
.,TRBJ1-1,.,TRBV7-8,CASSPRTAQSGAFF,TGTGCCAGCAGCCCAAGGACAGCCCAAAGTGGAGCTTTCTTT
.,TRBJ2-7,.,TRBV30,CALGTTVPNEQYF,TGTGCCTTAGGGACAACGGTACCCAACGAGCAGTACTTC
.,TRBJ2-2,.,TRBV4-2,CASSKERGGTGELFF,TGTGCCAGCAGCAAGGAAAGGGGAGGCACCGGGGAGCTGTTTTTT
TRBD1,TRBJ2-1,.,TRBV24-1,CATSDPGQGAYNEQFF,TGTGCCACCAGTGATCCGGGACAGGGGGCCTACAATGAGCAGTTCTTC
TRBD2,TRBJ2-1,.,TRBV10-3,CAIGFTGGAYNEQFF,TGTGCCATCGGCTTTACGGGAGGGGCCTACAATGAGCAGTTCTTC
TRBD2,TRBJ2-3,.,TRBV4-1,CASSGRRAGTGTDTQYF,TGCGCCAGCAGCGGACGGCGAGCGGGGACGGGTACAGATACGCAGTATTTT
.,TRBJ2-3,.,TRBV19,CASSGGTVTDTQYF,TGTGCCAGTAGTGGGGGGACAGTCACAGATACGCAGTATTTT
.,TRBJ2-2,.,TRBV2,CASRLDRNTGELFF,TGTGCCAGCAGGCTAGACAGGAACACCGGGGAGCTGTTTTTT
.,TRBJ1-3,.,TRBV10-3,CAITPDSGNSGNTIYF,TGTGCCATCACCCCGGATTCAGGGAACTCTGGAAACACCATATATTTT
TRBD1,TRBJ1-2,.,TRBV3-1/TRBV3-2,CASSPRDRGGPWYGYTF,TGTGCCAGCAGCCCCCGGGACAGGGGCGGTCCGTGGTATGGCTACACCTTC
.,TRBJ1-1,.,TRBV19,CASSILGKRNTEAFF,TGTGCCAGTAGTATCTTGGGCAAACGGAACACTGAAGCTTTCTTT
.,TRBJ1-2,.,TRBV29-1,CSVDRAPTAALGGYTF,TGCAGCGTTGACCGAGCGCCGACAGCCGCCCTTGGTGGCTACACCTTC
.,TRBJ1-1,.,TRBV7-2,CASSPLWGQGSEAFF,TGTGCCAGCAGCCCTTTGTGGGGACAAGGGTCTGAAGCTTTCTTT
TRBD2,TRBJ2-1,.,TRBV9,CASSVDQERGGHEQFF,TGTGCCAGCAGCGTAGATCAGGAGCGGGGGGGCCATGAGCAGTTCTTC
.,TRBJ1-5,once,TRBV30,CAWNPGGNQPQHF,TGTGCCTGGAACCCAGGAGGTAACCAGCCCCAGCATTTT
TRBD1,TRBJ1-3,.,TRBV7-2,CASSSGGRIPGNTIYF,TGTGCCAGCAGCTCAGGGGGGCGGATTCCTGGAAACACCATATATTTT
.,TRBJ2-7,.,TRBV6-5,CASSYSAAYDEQYF,TGTGCCAGCAGTTACTCCGCGGCATACGACGAGCAGTACTTC
TRBD2,TRBJ2-5,.,TRBV2,CASGKLAVQETQYF,TGTGCCAGCGGGAAGCTAGCGGTCCAAGAGACCCAGTACTTC
.,TRBJ2-6,.,TRBV6-2/TRBV6-3,CASSPALGGSGANVLTF,TGTGCCAGCAGTCCCGCCCTCGGAGGATCTGGGGCCAACGTCCTGACTTTC
.,TRBJ1-4,once,TRBV28,CASSLGGTNEKLFF,TGTGCCAGCAGTTTGGGGGGGACTAATGAAAAACTGTTTTTT
.,TRBJ1-6,.,TRBV11-2,CASSMTGHNSPLHF,TGTGCCAGCTCTATGACAGGACATAATTCACCCCTCCACTTT
TRBD2,TRBJ2-5,.,TRBV5-1,CASSSTKTSGSRETQYF,TGCGCCAGCAGCTCCACGAAGACTAGCGGGAGCCGAGAGACCCAGTACTTC
TRBD1,TRBJ1-4,.,TRBV11-2,CASSFSPGGLTRANEKLFF,TGTGCCAGCAGCTTTAGTCCAGGGGGCCTCACGAGGGCGAATGAAAAACTGTTTTTT
.,TRBJ1-1,.,TRBV5-1,CASSLDGGRNTEAFF,TGCGCCAGCAGCTTGGATGGAGGACGTAACACTGAAGCTTTCTTT
TRBD1,TRBJ1-2,.,TRBV6-5,CASSYSTGVSYGYTF,TGTGCCAGCAGTTACTCGACAGGGGTTAGCTATGGCTACACCTTC
TRBD1,TRBJ1-2,.,TRBV27,CASRRTGDGNYGYTF,TGTGCCAGCAGACGTACAGGGGATGGGAACTATGGCTACACCTTC
.,TRBJ1-2,once,TRBV24-1,CATSDPHTAGYTF,TGTGCCACCAGTGATCCCCATACTGCTGGCTACACCTTC
TRBD2,TRBJ2-1,.,TRBV5-1,CASSLGLANSYNEQFF,TGCGCCAGCAGCTTAGGACTAGCTAACTCCTACAATGAGCAGTTCTTC
.,TRBJ1-3,.,TRBV10-1,CASSESRSRNTIYF,TGCGCCAGCAGTGAGTCGCGAAGTCGGAACACCATATATTTT
TRBD2,TRBJ2-2,.,TRBV5-1,CASSPGPGLAGGPATGELFF,TGCGCCAGCAGTCCGGGGCCAGGACTAGCGGGGGGGCCGGCGACCGGGGAGCTGTTTTTT
.,TRBJ2-4,.,TRBV24-1,CATEREGARDRAKNIQYF,TGTGCCACCGAACGGGAGGGGGCCCGGGATCGAGCCAAAAACATTCAGTACTTC
.,TRBJ2-3,.,TRBV11-3,CASSKGMTDTQYF,TGTGCCAGCAGCAAGGGGATGACAGATACGCAGTATTTT
.,TRBJ1-6,few,TRBV6-5,CASSTTGLALHF,TGTGCCAGCAGCACGACAGGACTGGCCCTCCACTTT
TRBD1,TRBJ1-2,.,TRBV5-1,CASSFGTGGNYGYTF,TGCGCCAGCAGCTTCGGGACAGGGGGTAACTATGGCTACACCTTC
TRBD1,TRBJ1-2,.,TRBV10-3,CAISEFRDRGRESDYGYTF,TGTGCCATCAGTGAGTTCCGGGACAGGGGGCGCGAGTCCGACTATGGCTACACCTTC
.,TRBJ2-7,once,TRBV28,CASSLQPGPQYF,TGTGCCAGCAGTTTGCAGCCAGGGCCCCAGTACTTC
.,TRBJ2-3,.,TRBV24-1,CATSDYWGAGGRDTQYF,TGTGCCACCAGTGATTATTGGGGGGCAGGGGGTCGGGATACGCAGTATTTT
.,TRBJ2-5,few,TRBV30,CAWQQGGIQETQYF,TGTGCCTGGCAACAGGGTGGCATACAAGAGACCCAGTACTTC
TRBD1,TRBJ1-5,.,TRBV28,CASSARQGVTQPQHF,TGTGCCAGCAGTGCGAGACAGGGGGTTACTCAGCCCCAGCATTTT
TRBD1,TRBJ1-3,.,TRBV2,CASSRQQGRTGNTIYF,TGTGCCAGCAGTAGACAACAGGGGAGGACTGGAAACACCATATATTTT
.,TRBJ2-2,.,TRBV6-2/TRBV6-3,CASSPRLGNTGELFF,TGTGCCAGCAGCCCCAGACTAGGGAACACCGGGGAGCTGTTTTTT
.,TRBJ1-1,.,TRBV3-1/TRBV3-2,CASSQGGGTEAFF,TGTGCCAGCAGCCAAGGGGGGGGCACTGAAGCTTTCTTT
.,TRBJ2-2,.,TRBV27,CASRTDGLLGGELFF,TGTGCCAGCAGAACTGACGGACTTTTGGGCGGGGAGCTGTTTTTT